These 8 T cell receptor beta chains share one sample of origin, sequenced in a study of CD8+ T cells in alopecia areata. Extracted RNA was reverse transcribed, and the resulting cDNA served as sequencing template. Profiling relied on immunoSEQ multiplex PCR, and the TCRdb table lists in-frame clones only, not all of them. The sample carries just over 150,000 clones, 40% to 65% recorded once. The sequenced sample was CD8+ T cells sorted from blood, obtained at week 0. Every receptor here comes from a human donor with alopecia areata.

This chain connects TRBV13 to TRBJ2-1; TRBD2 matches 12 bases. Germline CDR1 reads PRHDT; CDR2 reads FYEKMQ (reference sequence). After removal of 5 bases from V and 5 bases from J, the junction contained 4 bases not matched to a gene. The CDR3 extends over 15 amino acids. The CDR3 loop reads CASSLTSGGHNEQFF. The CDR3 region has the DNA TGTGCCAGCAGCCTAACTAGCGGGGGGCACAATGAGCAGTTCTTC.

This clone was found a few times. This chain uses TRBV11-2 with TRBJ2-3, with D uncertain. V lost 5 bases to trimming and J lost 3 bases, with 9 bases between them. Germline V gene data show CDR1 as SGHAT and CDR2 as FQNNGV. CDR3 length: 13 residues. The CDR3 spells CASSPRRTDTQYF. Here the CDR3 DNA reads TGTGCCAGCAGCCCGAGACGTACAGATACGCAGTATTTT.

This clone was counted many times. The J gene is TRBJ2-1, the V gene TRBV27; 11 bases are a match to TRBD2. Trimming at V came to 2 bases and at J to 4 bases, leaving 1 base not matched to a gene. Germline V gene lookup returns CDR1 MNHEY and CDR2 SMNVEV (reference sequence). The CDR3 runs 15 residues. Here the CDR3 reads CASSLIAGGYNEQFF. DNA of the CDR3: TGTGCCAGCAGTTTAATAGCGGGGGGGTACAATGAGCAGTTCTTC.

CDR3 residues: CSAGWGGEAFF. The CDR3 nucleotides are TGCAGCGCTGGGTGGGGGGGTGAAGCTTTCTTT. The chain joins TRBV29-1 to TRBJ1-1; D may be TRBD1 (5 bases). Germline loops: CDR1 SQVTM, CDR2 ANQGSEA. The germline V and J ends were trimmed by 7 bases and 7 bases, with 13 bases remaining between them. This CDR3 region has 11 residues.

The chain links TRBV12-5 to TRBJ2-7; either TRBD1 or TRBD2 may supply D (5 bases each). Germline values: CDR1 LGHNT, CDR2 FRNRAP. Trimming removed 3 bases at V and 1 base at J, with 7 bases between. This CDR3 is built from 13 residues. CDR3 coding DNA: TGTGCTAGTGGTTTTGGGGGTTCCTACGAGCAGTACTTC. Its protein is CASGFGGSYEQYF.

The chain couples TRBV29-1 to TRBJ2-7; 8 positions agree with TRBD2. The CDR3 is 11 amino acids. Germline V gene lookup returns CDR1 SQVTM and CDR2 ANQGSEA. V gave up 7 bases and J gave up 4 bases; unmatched junction bases: 3. Here the CDR3 reads CSARGGYEQYF. The CDR3 coding sequence is TGCAGCGCCCGGGGGGGGTACGAGCAGTACTTC.

The rearrangement links TRBV5-6 to TRBJ2-2; D gene unclear. Looked up from germline, CDR1 is SGHDT and CDR2 is YYEEEE. Trimming took off 0 bases at V and 6 bases at J, with 9 bases between the two ends. This CDR3 is 14 amino acids long. The CDR3 protein is CASSLVASAGELFF. The CDR3 nucleotides are TGTGCCAGCAGCTTGGTCGCTTCTGCCGGGGAGCTGTTTTTT.

The chain couples TRBV9 to TRBJ2-7; D is ambiguous. CDR1 and CDR2 (germline): SGDLS, YYNGEE. The CDR3 runs to 14 residues. The V and J ends lost 2 bases and 8 bases respectively, with 17 bases between them. CDR3 protein: CASSVLGQFLKQYF. CDR3 DNA: TGTGCCAGCAGCGTCTTAGGCCAGTTTCTTAAGCAGTACTTC. Based on the CDR3 plus reference TRBV9 and TRBJ2-7, the full variable domain is DSGVTQTPKHLITATGQRVTLRCSPRSGDLSVYWYQQSLDQGLQFLIQYYNGEERAKGNILERFSAQQFPDLHSELNLSSLELGDSALYFCASSVLGQFLKQYFGPGTRLTVT.